This TCR beta chain was identified during a study of cytomegalovirus exposure and HLA in healthy donors. Whole-study results and caveats: With DRB1 most and HLA-C fewest, TCR association rates differed between HLA loci in a later analysis. It was approximately 150 TCR beta chains that were listed as cytomegalovirus-associated. Common viral pathogens seemed, in a later analysis, to connect with several of the most significant clusters.

Points on this clone: The antigen remains undetermined.

PCR amplification relied on 60 Vbeta primers (plus 13 Jbeta primers). The method was immunoSEQ multiplex PCR; TCRdb's version includes in-frame clones alone and lacks a portion of them. The sample yields tens of thousands of clones, of which the top ten take up around 3.8%. Trimming took off 6 bases at V and 3 bases at J, with 14 bases between the two ends. Germline V gives CDR1 WNHNN, CDR2 SYGVQD (reference sequence). This CDR3 spans 14 amino acids. What was sequenced was PBMCs. The source of this sequence is a female donor in good health and CMV-seropositive. The rearrangement joins TRBV10-1 to TRBJ1-1, with D possibly TRBD1 on 6 matching bases. As DNA, the CDR3 is TGCGCCAGCAGGCCACAGGGACGCGACACTGAAGCTTTCTTT. As protein: CASRPQGRDTEAFF.